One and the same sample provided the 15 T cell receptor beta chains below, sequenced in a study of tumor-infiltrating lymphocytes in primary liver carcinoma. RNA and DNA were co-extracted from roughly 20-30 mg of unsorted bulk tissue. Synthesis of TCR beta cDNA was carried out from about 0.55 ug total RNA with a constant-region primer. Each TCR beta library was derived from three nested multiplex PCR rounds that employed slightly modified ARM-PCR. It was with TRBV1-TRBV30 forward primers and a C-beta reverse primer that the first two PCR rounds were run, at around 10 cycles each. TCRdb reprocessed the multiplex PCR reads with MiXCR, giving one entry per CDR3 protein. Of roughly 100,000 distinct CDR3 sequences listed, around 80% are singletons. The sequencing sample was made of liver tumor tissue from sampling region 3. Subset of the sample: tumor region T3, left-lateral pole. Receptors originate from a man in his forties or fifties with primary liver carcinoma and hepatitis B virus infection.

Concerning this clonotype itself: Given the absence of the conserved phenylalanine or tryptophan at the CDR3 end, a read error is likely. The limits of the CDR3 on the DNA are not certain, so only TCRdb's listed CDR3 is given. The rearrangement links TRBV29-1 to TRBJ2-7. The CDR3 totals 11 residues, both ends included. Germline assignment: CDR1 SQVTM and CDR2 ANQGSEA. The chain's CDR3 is CSVEGGHEQYS.

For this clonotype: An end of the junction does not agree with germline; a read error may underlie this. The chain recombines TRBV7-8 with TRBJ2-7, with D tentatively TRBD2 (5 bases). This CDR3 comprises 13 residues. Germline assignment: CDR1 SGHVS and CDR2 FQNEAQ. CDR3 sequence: CASSLTLDYELYF. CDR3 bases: TGTGCCAGCAGCTTGACTCTCGACTACGAGCTGTATTTC.

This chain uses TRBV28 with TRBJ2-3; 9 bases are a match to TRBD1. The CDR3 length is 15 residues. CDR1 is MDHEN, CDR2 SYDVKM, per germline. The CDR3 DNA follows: TGTGCTAACAGTCTACAGGGGGCACGCACAGATACGCAGTATTTT. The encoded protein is CANSLQGARTDTQYF.

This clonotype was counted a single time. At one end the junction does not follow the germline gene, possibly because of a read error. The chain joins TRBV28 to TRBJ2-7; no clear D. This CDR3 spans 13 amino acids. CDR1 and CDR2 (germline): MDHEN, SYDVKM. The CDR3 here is CASSPPFFYEPYF. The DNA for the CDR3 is TGTGCCAGCAGTCCCCCATTCTTCTACGAGCCGTACTTC.

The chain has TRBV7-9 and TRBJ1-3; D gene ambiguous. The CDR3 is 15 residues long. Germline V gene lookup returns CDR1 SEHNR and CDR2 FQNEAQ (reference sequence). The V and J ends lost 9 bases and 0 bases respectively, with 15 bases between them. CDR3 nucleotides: TGTGCCAGTAGCACCACCGGGTACTCTGGAAACACCATATATTTT. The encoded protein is CASSTTGYSGNTIYF. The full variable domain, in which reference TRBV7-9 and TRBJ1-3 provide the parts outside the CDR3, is DTGVSQNPRHKITKRGQNVTFRCDPISEHNRLYWYRQTLGQGPEFLTYFQNEAQLEKSRLLSDRFSAERPKGSFSTLEIQRTEQGDSAMYLCASSTTGYSGNTIYFGEGSWLTVV.

The CDR3 nucleotides read TGTGCCAGCGGAGGGCCCGTATCACCGAACACTGAAGCTTTCTTT. This encodes CASGGPVSPNTEAFF. This chain connects TRBV25-1 to TRBJ1-1; D gene ambiguous. Trimming removed 8 bases at V and 1 base at J, with 17 bases between. CDR3 length: 15 residues. Germline CDR1 and CDR2: MGHDK and SYGVNS.

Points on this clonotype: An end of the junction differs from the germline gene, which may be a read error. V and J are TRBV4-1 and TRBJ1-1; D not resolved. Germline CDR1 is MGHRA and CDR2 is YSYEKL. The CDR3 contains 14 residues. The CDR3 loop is CASSQDARAGEAFF. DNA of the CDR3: TGCGCCAGTAGCCAAGACGCGCGGGCGGGTGAAGCTTTCTTT.

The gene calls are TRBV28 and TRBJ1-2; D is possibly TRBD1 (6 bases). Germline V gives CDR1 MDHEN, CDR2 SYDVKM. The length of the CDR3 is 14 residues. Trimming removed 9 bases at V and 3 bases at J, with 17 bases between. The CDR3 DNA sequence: TGTGCCAGTTATGACCGGGGGCGCGACTATGGCTACACCTTC. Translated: CASYDRGRDYGYTF.

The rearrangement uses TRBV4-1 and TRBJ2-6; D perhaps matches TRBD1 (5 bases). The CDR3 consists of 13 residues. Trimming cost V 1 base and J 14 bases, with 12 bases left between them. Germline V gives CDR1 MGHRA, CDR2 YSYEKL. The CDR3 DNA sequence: TGCGCCAGCAGCCAAGTTGGGGCCAGGATCCTGACTTTC. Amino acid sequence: CASSQVGARILTF.

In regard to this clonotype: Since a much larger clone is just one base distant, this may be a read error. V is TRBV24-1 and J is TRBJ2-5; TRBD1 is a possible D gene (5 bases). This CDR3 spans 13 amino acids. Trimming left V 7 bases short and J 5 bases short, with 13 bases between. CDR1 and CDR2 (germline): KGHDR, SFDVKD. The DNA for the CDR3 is TGTGCCACCAGCTCCGACCCAGGGGAGACCCAGTACTTC. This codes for CATSSDPGETQYF.

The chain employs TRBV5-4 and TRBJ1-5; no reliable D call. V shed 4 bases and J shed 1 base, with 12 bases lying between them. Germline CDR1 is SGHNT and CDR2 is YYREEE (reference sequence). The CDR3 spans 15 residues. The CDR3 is CASSPDGKSNQPQHF. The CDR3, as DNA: TGTGCCAGCAGCCCCGACGGAAAAAGCAATCAGCCCCAGCATTTT.

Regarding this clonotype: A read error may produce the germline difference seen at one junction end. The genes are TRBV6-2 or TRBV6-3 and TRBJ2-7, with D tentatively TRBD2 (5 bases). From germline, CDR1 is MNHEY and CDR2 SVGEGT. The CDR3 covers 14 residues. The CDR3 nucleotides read TGTATCAGCAGCTCCCTAATTCACGACTACGAGCAGTATTTC. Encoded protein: CISSSLIHDYEQYF.

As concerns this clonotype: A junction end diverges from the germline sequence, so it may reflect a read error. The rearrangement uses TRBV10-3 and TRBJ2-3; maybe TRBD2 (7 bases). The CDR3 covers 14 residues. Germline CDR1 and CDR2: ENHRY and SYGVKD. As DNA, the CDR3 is TGTGCCATCCGAGGGGGGGTAGGCACAGATACTCAGTATTTT. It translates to CAIRGGVGTDTQYF.

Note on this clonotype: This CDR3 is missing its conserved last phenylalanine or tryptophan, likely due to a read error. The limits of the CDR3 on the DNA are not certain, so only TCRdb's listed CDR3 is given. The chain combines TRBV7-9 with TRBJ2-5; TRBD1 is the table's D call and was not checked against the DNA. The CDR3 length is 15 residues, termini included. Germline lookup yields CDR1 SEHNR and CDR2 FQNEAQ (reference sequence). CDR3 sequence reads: CARSFWTGGGETQCC.

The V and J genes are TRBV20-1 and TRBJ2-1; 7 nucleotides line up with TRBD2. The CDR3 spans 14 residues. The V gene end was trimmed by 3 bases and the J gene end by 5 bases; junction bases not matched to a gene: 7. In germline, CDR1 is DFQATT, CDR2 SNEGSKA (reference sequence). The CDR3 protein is CSASLSSGHNEQFF. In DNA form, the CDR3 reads TGCAGTGCTAGTTTGTCTAGCGGACACAATGAGCAGTTCTTC.